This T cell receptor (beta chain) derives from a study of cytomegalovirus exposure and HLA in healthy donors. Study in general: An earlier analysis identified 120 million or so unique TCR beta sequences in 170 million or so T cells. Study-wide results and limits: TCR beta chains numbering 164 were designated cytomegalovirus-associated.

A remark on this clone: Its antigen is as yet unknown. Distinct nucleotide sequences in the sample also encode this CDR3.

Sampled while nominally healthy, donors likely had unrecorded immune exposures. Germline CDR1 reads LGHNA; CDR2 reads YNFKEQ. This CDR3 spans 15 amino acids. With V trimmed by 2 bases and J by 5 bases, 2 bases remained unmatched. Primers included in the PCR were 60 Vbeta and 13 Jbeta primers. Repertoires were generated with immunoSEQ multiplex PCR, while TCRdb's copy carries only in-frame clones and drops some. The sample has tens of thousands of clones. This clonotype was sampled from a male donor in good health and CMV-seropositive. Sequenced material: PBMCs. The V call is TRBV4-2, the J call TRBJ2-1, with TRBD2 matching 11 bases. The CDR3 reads CASSQQLAGDNEQFF. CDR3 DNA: TGTGCCAGCAGCCAACAACTAGCGGGGGACAATGAGCAGTTCTTC.